Presented here are 19 T cell receptor beta chains from one specimen sequenced in a study of control samples from healthy donors and cancer patients. Produced via immunoSEQ multiplex PCR; TCRdb's table is partial and in-frame only. The repertoire holds 70,000 to 85,000 clones, with around 84% as singletons. The specimen was PBMCs. These receptors were obtained from a man in his 60s with head and neck cancer.

Here the CDR3 DNA reads TGTGCCAGCAGCGAGAAAGAGGGCAGACCGATCACAGATACGCAGTATTTT. It specifies CASSEKEGRPITDTQYF. The chain carries TRBV2 and TRBJ2-3, with D possibly being TRBD2 (5 bases). In germline, CDR1 is SNHLY, CDR2 FYNNEI. The CDR3 is 17 residues long. The germline V and J ends were trimmed by 6 bases and 2 bases, with 21 bases remaining between them. Variable domain in full (rest from reference TRBV2 and TRBJ2-3): EPEVTQTPSHQVTQMGQEVILRCVPISNHLYFYWYRQILGQKVEFLVSFYNNEISEKSEIFDDQFSVERPDGSNFTLKIRSTKLEDSAMYFCASSEKEGRPITDTQYFGPGTRLTVL.

The chain carries TRBV18 and TRBJ1-1; 7 bases fit TRBD1. With V trimmed by 0 bases and J by 7 bases, 8 bases remained unmatched. Per germline, CDR1 KGHSH and CDR2 LQKENI. CDR3 length: 15 residues. The CDR3 sequence is CASSPPSSRGFEAFF. The CDR3 DNA follows: TGTGCCAGCTCACCACCATCGAGCAGGGGGTTTGAAGCTTTCTTT.

The chain recombines TRBV9 with TRBJ1-1, with unresolved D. CDR1 and CDR2 from the germline V gene are SGDLS and YYNGEE. The CDR3 has 14 amino acids. V gave up 4 bases and J gave up 5 bases, with 15 bases separating them. CDR3 sequence: CASSPEVRWTEAFF. For the CDR3, the DNA is TGTGCCAGCAGCCCAGAGGTGAGGTGGACTGAAGCTTTCTTT.

V and J are TRBV6-6 and TRBJ1-1; D might be TRBD1 (5 bases). This CDR3 is built from 12 residues. Germline CDR1 is MNHNY and CDR2 is SVGAGI (reference sequence). Trimming cost V 8 bases and J 8 bases, with 15 bases left between them. The CDR3 DNA follows: TGTGCCAGCGGACTAAGGGGCGCCGAAGCTTTCTTT. This encodes CASGLRGAEAFF.

The rearrangement links TRBV28 to TRBJ1-2; no reliable D call. Germline lookup yields CDR1 MDHEN and CDR2 SYDVKM. The CDR3 is 12 residues long. Trimming took off 5 bases at V and 4 bases at J, with 8 bases between the two ends. The CDR3 DNA sequence: TGTGCCAGCAGTGTGGGGTCCTATGGCTACACCTTC. Protein sequence: CASSVGSYGYTF.

The CDR3 DNA reads TGTGCCACCAGTGATCCATGGGGGGCGAACACCGGGGAGCTGTTTTTT. It translates to CATSDPWGANTGELFF. The chain carries TRBV24-1 and TRBJ2-2; perhaps TRBD2 as D (6 bases). This CDR3 contains 16 residues. Germline values: CDR1 KGHDR, CDR2 SFDVKD. V gave up 3 bases and J gave up 0 bases, with 10 bases separating them.

The V and J genes are TRBV28 and TRBJ1-2; 7 positions agree with TRBD1. Per the germline V gene, CDR1 is MDHEN and CDR2 is SYDVKM. The V and J ends lost 6 bases and 6 bases, in that order; junction bases with no gene match: 10. The CDR3 is made up of 14 amino acids. The CDR3 loop reads CASSQGGLKDGYTF. The CDR3 DNA is TGTGCCAGCAGCCAGGGGGGGCTAAAGGATGGCTACACCTTC.

This chain links TRBV5-4 with TRBJ1-6; 8 nucleotides match TRBD1. V shed 4 bases, J shed 4 bases, and the junction held 4 bases outside the gene matches. CDR1 and CDR2 from the germline V gene are SGHNT and YYREEE (reference sequence). There are 15 residues in the CDR3. The CDR3 protein is CASSRTGNYNSPLHF. The CDR3 bases are TGTGCCAGCAGCAGGACAGGGAATTATAATTCACCCCTCCACTTT.

The V and J genes are TRBV5-4 and TRBJ1-1; D is undetermined. This CDR3 spans 14 amino acids. V lost 5 bases and J lost 0, with 11 bases in between. Germline-derived CDR1 and CDR2 are SGHNT and YYREEE (reference sequence). The CDR3 DNA reads as TGTGCCAGCAGTTCGCAGGTTATGAACACTGAAGCTTTCTTT. This sequence encodes CASSSQVMNTEAFF. Looking up the rest from reference TRBV5-4 and TRBJ1-1 gives the full variable domain: ETGVTQSPTHLIKTRGQQVTLRCSSQSGHNTVSWYQQALGQGPQFIFQYYREEENGRGNFPPRFSGLQFPNYSSELNVNALELDDSALYLCASSSQVMNTEAFFGQGTRLTVV.

The chain has TRBV3-1 (or the pseudogene TRBV3-2) and TRBJ2-1, with 10 bases aligning to TRBD2. J was trimmed by 2 bases and V by 3 bases; bases with no gene match: 7. Per the germline V gene, CDR1 is LGHDT and CDR2 is YNNKEL (reference sequence). The CDR3 runs to 17 residues. The CDR3 DNA reads as TGTGCCAGCAGCCATTATGGACTAGCGGATGCCTACAATGAGCAGTTCTTC. Protein: CASSHYGLADAYNEQFF.

This sequence joins TRBV6-5 and TRBJ1-5; D not resolved. V gave up 6 bases and J gave up 2 bases, with 14 bases separating them. The CDR3 loop spans 15 amino acids. In germline, CDR1 is MNHEY, CDR2 SVGAGI. CDR3 DNA sequence: TGTGCCAGCAGGACCGGGTTTCAGGGCAATCAGCCCCAGCATTTT. Residues: CASRTGFQGNQPQHF.

This clone is a singleton in its sample. This rearrangement joins TRBV5-1 to TRBJ1-1; D is uncertain. Between the trimmed V and J ends, which lost 0 bases and 1 base, there was a span of 7 bases. Germline CDR1 reads SGHRS; CDR2 reads YFSETQ. The CDR3 has 14 amino acids. The CDR3 nucleotides read TGCGCCAGCAGCTTGGGACGGGCGAACACTGAAGCTTTCTTT. Encoded protein: CASSLGRANTEAFF.

The V gene is TRBV18, the J gene TRBJ2-3; weak D call: TRBD1 (8 bases). V gave up 2 bases and J gave up 0 bases, with 24 bases separating them. The germline gives CDR1 KGHSH, CDR2 LQKENI. The CDR3 is 20 residues long. This CDR3 reads CASSPRLSGGPAGSTDTQYF. The CDR3 DNA sequence: TGTGCCAGCTCACCAAGGTTGTCAGGGGGCCCAGCGGGGAGCACAGATACGCAGTATTTT.

The chain links TRBV6-5 to TRBJ1-2; D not resolved. The CDR3 sequence is 14 residues long. The germline CDR1 and CDR2 sequences are MNHEY and SVGAGI. V was cut by 7 bases and J by 1 base, with 13 bases left in between. This CDR3 reads CASKLHRGNYGYTF. CDR3 in DNA: TGTGCCAGCAAGTTACATCGGGGTAACTATGGCTACACCTTC.

The V call is TRBV11-3, the J call TRBJ2-1; D is ambiguous. Deletions cut 5 bases from V and 0 bases from J, with 8 bases between. CDR1 and CDR2 (germline): SGHNT, YENEEA. The CDR3 length is 14 residues. For the CDR3, the DNA is TGTGCCAGCAGCGCTCGGAGCTCCTACAATGAGCAGTTCTTC. This encodes CASSARSSYNEQFF.

This clone was picked up a small number of times. V is TRBV4-1 and J is TRBJ2-2, with D perhaps matching TRBD2 (5 bases). V lost 3 bases, J lost 4 bases, and 9 bases lay in between. The CDR3 is 14 amino acids. Germline loops: CDR1 MGHRA, CDR2 YSYEKL. The CDR3: CASSHSGGTGELFF. The CDR3 region has the DNA TGCGCCAGCAGCCATTCCGGAGGCACCGGGGAGCTGTTTTTT.

The V gene is TRBV28, the J gene TRBJ1-1; 9 positions agree with TRBD1. This CDR3 is 14 amino acids long. CDR1 MDHEN and CDR2 SYDVKM come from the germline V gene. Trimming removed 6 bases from V and 3 bases from J; junction bases left unmatched: 5. CDR3 in DNA: TGTGCCAGCAGACCCGGGACAGGGTACACTGAAGCTTTCTTT. Protein: CASRPGTGYTEAFF.

V and J are TRBV3-1 (or the pseudogene TRBV3-2) and TRBJ2-1; 12 bases map to TRBD2. There are 16 residues in the CDR3. After removal of 0 bases from V and 11 bases from J, the junction contained 8 bases not matched to a gene. Germline V CDR1 and CDR2: LGHDT, YNNKEL (reference sequence). The CDR3 region has the DNA TGTGCCAGCAGCCAAGATCTGGCTAGCGGGAGGGAACAGCAGTTCTTC. The encoded protein is CASSQDLASGREQQFF.

The gene calls are TRBV9 and TRBJ2-2; tentatively, D is TRBD2 (6 bases). The CDR3 totals 16 residues. Germline V gene lookup returns CDR1 SGDLS and CDR2 YYNGEE. Trimming shortened V by 4 bases and J by 6 bases, and 19 bases separated the two germline ends. The CDR3 sequence is CASSPRGAGRAGELFF. CDR3 sequence (DNA): TGTGCCAGCAGCCCCCGGGGAGCGGGTCGGGCCGGGGAGCTGTTTTTT. The complete variable domain, with remaining parts taken from reference TRBV9 and TRBJ2-2, reads DSGVTQTPKHLITATGQRVTLRCSPRSGDLSVYWYQQSLDQGLQFLIQYYNGEERAKGNILERFSAQQFPDLHSELNLSSLELGDSALYFCASSPRGAGRAGELFFGEGSRLTVL.